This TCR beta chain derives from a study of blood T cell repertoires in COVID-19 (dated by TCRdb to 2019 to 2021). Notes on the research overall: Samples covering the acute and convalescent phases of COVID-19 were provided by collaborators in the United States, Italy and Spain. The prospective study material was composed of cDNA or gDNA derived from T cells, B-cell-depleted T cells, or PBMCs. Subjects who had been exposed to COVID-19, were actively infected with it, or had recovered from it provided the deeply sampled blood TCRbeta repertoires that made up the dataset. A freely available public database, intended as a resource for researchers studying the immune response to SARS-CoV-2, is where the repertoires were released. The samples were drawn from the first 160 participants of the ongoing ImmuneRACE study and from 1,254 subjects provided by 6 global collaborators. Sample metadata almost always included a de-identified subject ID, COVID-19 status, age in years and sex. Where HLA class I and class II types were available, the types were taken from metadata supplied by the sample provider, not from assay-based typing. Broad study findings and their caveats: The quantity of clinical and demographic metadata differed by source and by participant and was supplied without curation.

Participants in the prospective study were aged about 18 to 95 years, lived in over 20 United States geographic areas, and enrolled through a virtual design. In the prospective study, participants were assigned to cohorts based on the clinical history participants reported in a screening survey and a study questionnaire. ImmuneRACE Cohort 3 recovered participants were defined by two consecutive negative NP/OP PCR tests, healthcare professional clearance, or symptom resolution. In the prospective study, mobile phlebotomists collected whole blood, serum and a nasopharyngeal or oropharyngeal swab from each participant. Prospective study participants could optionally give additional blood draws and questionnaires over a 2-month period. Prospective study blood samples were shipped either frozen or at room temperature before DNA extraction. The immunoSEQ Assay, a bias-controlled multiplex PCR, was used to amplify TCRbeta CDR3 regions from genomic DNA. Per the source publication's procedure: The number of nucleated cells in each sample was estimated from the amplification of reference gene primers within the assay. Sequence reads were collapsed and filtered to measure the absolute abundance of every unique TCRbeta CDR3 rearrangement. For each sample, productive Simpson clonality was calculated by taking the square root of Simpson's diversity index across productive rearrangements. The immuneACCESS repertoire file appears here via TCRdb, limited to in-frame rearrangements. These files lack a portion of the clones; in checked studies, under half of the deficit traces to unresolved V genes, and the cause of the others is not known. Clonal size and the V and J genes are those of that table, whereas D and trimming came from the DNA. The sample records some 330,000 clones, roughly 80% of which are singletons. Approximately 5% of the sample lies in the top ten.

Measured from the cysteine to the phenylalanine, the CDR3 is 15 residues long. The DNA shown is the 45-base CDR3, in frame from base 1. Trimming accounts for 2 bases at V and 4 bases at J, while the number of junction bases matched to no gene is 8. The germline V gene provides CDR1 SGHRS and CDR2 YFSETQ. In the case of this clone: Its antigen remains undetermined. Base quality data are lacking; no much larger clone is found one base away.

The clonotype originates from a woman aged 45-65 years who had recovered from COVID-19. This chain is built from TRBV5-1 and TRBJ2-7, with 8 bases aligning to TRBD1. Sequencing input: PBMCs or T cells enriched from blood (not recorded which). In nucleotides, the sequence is TGCGCCAGCAGCTTTGTGACAGGGGTGAGTTACGAGCAGTACTTC. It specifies CASSFVTGVSYEQYF.